This section outlines one T cell receptor beta chain sequence together with its context. The antigen it recognizes is unknown. Base qualities are not at hand, and no much larger clone is one base apart. The CDR3 sequence holds 14 residues, the cysteine and phenylalanine included. Only the CDR3 portion is preserved as DNA: 42 bases, with reading frame beginning at the first base. V gives up 7 bases and J gives up 1 base, and the segment between their germline ends measures 8 bases. CDR1 is given as SNHLY and CDR2 as FYNNEI, both from the germline V gene. The source of the sample is a study of cytomegalovirus exposure and HLA in healthy donors (dated 2017 in TCRdb). Study-wide context: An earlier analysis of under 600 of the donors reported 250 to 300 Gb of sequence data and some 100 million unique TCR beta sequences from about 200 million T cells. A separate validation cohort of about 110 different subjects was used in addition to the approximately 700-subject first cohort. All discovery cohort repertoires had been generated using a single sequencing platform. HLA typing covered class I and class II loci at four-digit resolution. Of the 300 to 450 genotyped donors, less than 90% were placed in the genetic ancestry cluster associated with self-reported Caucasian donors. In the later analysis, no new phenotypic data were used to find candidate immune exposures; instead, reliance was placed on TCR beta sequences and their occurrence across donors. Because of strong linkage in the cohort, roughly five DR-DQ haplotypes were treated as single units for association and clustering. A later genetic analysis took genome-wide SNP genotypes for about 55% of the roughly 700 donors and used that subset as a discovery cohort. Donor age, sex, ethnicity and CMV serostatus were compiled alongside the repertoire data. An earlier analysis of several hundred of the donors used high-throughput TCR beta sequencing to judge whether each TCR beta V gene segment behaved as functional or pseudogenic. The number of donors typed differed by locus, with roughly 620-630 for A, B, C, DRB1 and DQB1, around 520 for DQA1, 600 to 610 for DPA1, and some 450 for DPB1. The aim of the study was to test whether cataloging public T cell receptors could identify signatures of past pathogen exposure. Across approximately 400 genotyped donors of the cohort, an average of approximately 200,000 unique TCR beta nucleotide sequences per donor were sequenced, and approximately 19% of those sequences were non-productive. In a later analysis, previously published TCR beta repertoires from about 670 donors were re-analyzed and high-resolution HLA genotyping was added so that TCR occurrence patterns could be studied. An early release covering over 500 HLA-typed donors comprised about 310 gigabases of sequencing data and 65 million to 100 million unique TCR sequences. Using immunosequencing, the study profiled T cell repertoires from 500 to 800 subjects and related those repertoires to cytomegalovirus serostatus. The study combined high-throughput TCR immunosequencing, statistical association of individual TCRs with disease status, and machine learning to predict cytomegalovirus infection status.

General study outcomes and caveats: In a later analysis, most CMV-associated TCR beta chains were found to appear HLA-restricted, with HLA associations seemingly driven largely by CMV exposure. Presence/absence analyses assumed roughly uniform sequencing depth across donors, an assumption that may not hold. A total of about 150 TCR beta chains were listed by the study as associated with cytomegalovirus. A group of highly shared sequence variants was considered likely to be a technical artifact of the sequencing pipeline. When HLA alleles, especially DR and DQ, strongly co-occurred, attributing TCR associations to individual alleles was difficult. The cohort was sequenced for TCR beta chains only, and without alpha or paired-chain data the features that could be detected were limited. According to a later analysis, TCR association rates differed among HLA loci, with DRB1 alleles showing the most associated TCRs and HLA-C alleles showing the fewest. Some 16 rarely observed V segments, including chromosome 9 orphons, were excluded from the earlier analysis of a few hundred of the donors because counts were too low. Because some donors lacked HLA typing at each locus, the association tests relied only on the typed subset. V-gene and J-gene trimming of TCR beta chains was associated with a missense DCLRE1C variant in a later genetic analysis, and the association was replicated in an independent cohort. Across donors, most TCR sequences were observed very rarely, whereas some public TCRs were present in many individuals. In an earlier analysis of some 540 of the donors, most TCR beta V segments appeared in productive rearrangements about 90% or about 30% of the time, broadly matching IMGT annotations. A later genetic analysis reported fewer N-insertions in productive TCRs among donors in an Asian-associated ancestry cluster than the roughly 690-donor mean. Correlated functional status among segregating V segments might be attributable to linkage disequilibrium, but an unknown experimental factor could not be ruled out. A further reported finding was that TCR beta sequences accurately predicted the HLA-A and HLA-B alleles for most subjects in the first cohort. In a later analysis, around 17,000 TCR beta sequences were associated with specific HLA alleles at a false discovery rate of 0.05. For the cohort, immune exposure information was limited to CMV serostatus. In a later analysis, HLA-associated TCR beta chains showed more clonal expansion and lower generation probabilities than non-associated chains that were equally common. The authors suggested that the approach could potentially be extended to other disease states and immunological phenotypes. Cytomegalovirus status was reported to be diagnosed by the classifier with high specificity and sensitivity in both the original and validation cohorts. The 87-base-pair reads could not distinguish some IMGT-functional V segments, including TRBV6-2 and TRBV6-3, so those segments were excluded. In vitro tests confirmed that a few of the cytomegalovirus-associated TCR beta chains recognize cytomegalovirus antigens. Several of the top co-occurrence clusters appeared to be linked to parvovirus B19, influenza, CMV and Epstein-Barr virus, according to a later analysis.

Library preparation employed the immunoSEQ multiplex PCR assay. For the multiplex PCR, a mixture combining 60 forward primers for TCR Vbeta segments and 13 reverse primers for TCR Jbeta segments was used. Amplification of the CDR3 region of rearranged TCR beta genes was performed with a multiplex PCR assay on genomic DNA. The amplified TCR beta libraries were sequenced on the Illumina HiSeq System as 87-base-pair reads. Processing in the source paper ran as follows. A later analysis tallied 75 million to 85 million unique TCR beta chains across the roughly 610 repertoires, and some 10 million of those chains were shared by two or more donors. Raw reads were error-corrected and collapsed into unique sequences by a nearest-neighbor algorithm in which closely related sequences were merged to remove PCR and sequencing errors. CDR3 sequences were aligned to IMGT reference sequences to assign V, D and J gene segments. For a sequence to be retained, a match of at least six nucleotides to both a V gene segment and a J gene segment was required. A rearrangement was called productive if the CDR3 had no stop codons and remained in frame with V and J, and every other rearrangement was called non-productive. CDR3 was defined by IMGT convention, running from the second conserved V-encoded cysteine to the conserved J-encoded phenylalanine. Sequences without an unambiguous match to a single V gene segment were excluded from the earlier analysis of 450 to 650 of the donors. An earlier analysis of about 600 of the donors called V segments functional above 56.7% productive rearrangements and segregating when the between-donor standard deviation exceeded 5%. To diagnose cytomegalovirus status from the catalog of TCR beta chain sequences, a statistical classification framework was built. In a later analysis, V and J genes were assigned by comparing TCR nucleotide sequences against IMGT/GENE-DB human TR gene sequences. A later analysis assigned CDR3 sequences and most-parsimonious VDJ recombination scenarios with the TCRdist pipeline. In a later analysis, every TCR beta chain was defined by the combination of its CDR3 amino acid sequence and its V-gene family, and reads without a unique V-gene family were dropped. A later analysis removed 592 highly shared, low-generation-probability nucleotide sequences to deal with suspected cross-contamination and a sequencing artifact. For each public chain, a later analysis derived a clonal expansion index from normalized ranks of inferred template counts within each repertoire. Generation probabilities in a later analysis came from a VDJ recombination model fitted to out-of-frame rearrangements, and those results were checked against IGoR. Hypergeometric tests were used in a later analysis to score TCR-TCR, TCR-HLA and TCR-CMV co-occurrence, with a repertoire-size bias correction applied to the TCR pairs. A later analysis estimated false discovery rates by permuting HLA or CMV assignments 20 times. In a later analysis, co-occurring TCRs were grouped using DBSCAN, with TCRdist sequence similarity added in when clustering inside HLA-allele-positive subsets. Co-occurrence clustering excluded repertoires with fewer than 30,000 or more than 120,000 public chains, plus five with anomalous nucleotide sharing. The clones in this table, taken by TCRdb from immuneACCESS, are in-frame only. Not every clone is retained; where verified, under half of the shortfall comes from an unresolved V gene, and the cause of the rest is unknown. The V and J calls and the clone size are those of that table, but D and trimming were determined from the DNA. This sample lists 100,000 to 150,000 clones; 85% to 90% were detected once. The ten largest clonotypes hold 5.2% of the sample.

The cohort consisted of 600 or so healthy bone marrow donors. Cohort members were all nominally healthy when sampled, although unrecorded immune exposures were likely present. The donor tested CMV seronegative, placing the donor among the 350 or so seronegative members of the cohort. A peripheral blood sample was provided by each donor, and peripheral blood mononuclear cells were used for TCR beta sequencing. Genomic DNA extraction from the blood cell samples was performed with the Qiagen DNeasy Blood Extraction Kit. Sequencing used PBMCs. The receptor was isolated from a woman under 40 in good health and CMV-seronegative. The chain joins TRBV2 to TRBJ2-6; possibly the D gene is TRBD1, per 5 matching bases. In nucleotide form, the sequence is TGTGCCAGCATAGGGGTTTCTGGGGCCAACGTCCTGACTTTC. Its protein product is CASIGVSGANVLTF.